The clone carrying this TCR beta chain appeared a few times. The antigen remains unidentified. This sample stems from a study of cytomegalovirus exposure and HLA in healthy donors. Whole-study findings and limits: It was fewer than 200 TCR beta chains that were listed as cytomegalovirus-associated. For TCR beta chains, V- and J-gene trimming was later linked to a missense DCLRE1C variant.

Trimming left V 2 bases short and J 8 bases short, with 7 bases between. This CDR3 has 12 residues. The germline V gene encodes CDR1 SGHTA and CDR2 FQGNSA. PCR was performed using 60 Vbeta and 13 Jbeta primers. The method was immunoSEQ multiplex PCR; TCRdb's version includes in-frame clones alone and lacks a portion of them. The table shows roughly 220,000 clones, with roughly 80% occurring only once. This chain uses TRBV7-2 with TRBJ2-1, with D possibly TRBD2 on 6 matching bases. The sequencing sample was made of PBMCs. The receptor comes from a middle-aged woman in good health and CMV-seronegative. CDR3 nucleotides: TGTGCCAGCAGCTTACCTAGCGATGAGCAGTTCTTC. This gives the protein CASSLPSDEQFF.